Listed here are 22 T cell receptor beta chains from one sample, sequenced in a study of cytomegalovirus exposure and HLA in healthy donors. The PCR employed 60 Vbeta primers together with 13 Jbeta primers. Method: immunoSEQ multiplex PCR; TCRdb's copy keeps in-frame clones and lacks some. The repertoire includes 150,000 to 200,000 clones, around a tenth of them detected once, and 1% to 1.5% sits in the top ten. Sequenced: PBMCs. These TCRs come from a young woman in good health and CMV-seropositive.

V gene TRBV9 combines with J gene TRBJ2-2, with D possibly being TRBD2 (5 bases). This CDR3 comprises 15 residues. Trimming shortened V by 3 bases and J by 6 bases, and 15 bases separated the two germline ends. Germline CDR1 is SGDLS and CDR2 is YYNGEE. In DNA, the CDR3 is TGTGCCAGCAGCGGCCTACTAGGCGGGTCCGGGGAGCTGTTTTTT. Protein product: CASSGLLGGSGELFF.

The V gene is TRBV6-1, the J gene TRBJ2-7, with TRBD1 matching 8 bases. This CDR3 spans 13 amino acids. CDR1 and CDR2 from the germline V gene are MNHNS and SASEGT. Unmatched junction bases numbered 5, after V lost 4 bases and J lost 6 bases. The DNA for the CDR3 is TGTGCCAGCAGTGGGACAGGGTCGCGCGAGCAGTACTTC. Translating gives CASSGTGSREQYF.

V usage is TRBV30 and J usage is TRBJ1-1, with a tentative D call TRBD1 (6 bases). Trimming cost V 6 bases and J 14 bases, with 25 bases left between them. Germline lookup yields CDR1 GTSNPN and CDR2 SVGIG (reference sequence). This CDR3 region has 13 residues. CDR3 sequence (DNA): TGTGCCTGTTCGGGGCGCGGTACAGGGATGGGCTTCTTT. Its translation: CACSGRGTGMGFF.

There are a few counts of this clone. J is TRBJ1-1 and V is TRBV7-7; D is uncertain. V was clipped by 2 bases and J by 11 bases, with 6 bases between them. This CDR3 spans 10 amino acids. The germline gives CDR1 SSHAT, CDR2 FNYEAQ (reference sequence). CDR3 loop: CASSLSLAFF. CDR3 in DNA: TGTGCCAGCAGCTTAAGCTTGGCTTTCTTT.

J is TRBJ2-2 and V is TRBV12-2; the table's D call TRBD2 went unverified against the DNA. TRBV12-2 is shown as a pseudogene. The CDR3 is 16 amino acids. CDR3 amino acids: CASRRGREGNTGELFF. CDR3 DNA sequence: TGTGCAAGTCGCCGAGGGCGAGAGGGAAACACCGGGGAGCTGTTTTTT.

This clone was seen only a few times. This rearrangement joins TRBV2 to TRBJ2-1; weak D call: TRBD2 (6 bases). V lost 4 bases and J lost 6, with 13 bases in between. Germline assignment: CDR1 SNHLY and CDR2 FYNNEI. This CDR3 has 14 amino acids. The DNA for the CDR3 is TGTGCCAGCAGTGGGACTATGGGCTCCAATGAGCAGTTCTTC. It encodes CASSGTMGSNEQFF.

V and J are TRBV5-1 and TRBJ1-2; 8 bases map to TRBD1. CDR1 and CDR2 from the germline V gene are SGHRS and YFSETQ. The CDR3 covers 14 residues. V trimming: 1 base; J trimming: 2 bases; junction bases outside the gene matches: 1. In nucleotides, the CDR3 is TGCGCCAGCAGCTTGACAGGGGGAAACTATGGCTACACCTTC. Encoded protein: CASSLTGGNYGYTF.

The chain uses TRBV9 and TRBJ2-7, with 7 bases identical to TRBD1. CDR1 is SGDLS, CDR2 YYNGEE, per germline. The CDR3 has 14 residues. The V segment lost 3 bases and the J segment 2 bases; nucleotides outside the gene matches: 5. Written as DNA, the CDR3 is TGTGCCAGCAGCGCTCCGGGACAGCCCTACGAGCAGTACTTC. As protein: CASSAPGQPYEQYF. The full variable domain, with the rest looked up from reference TRBV9 and TRBJ2-7, is DSGVTQTPKHLITATGQRVTLRCSPRSGDLSVYWYQQSLDQGLQFLIQYYNGEERAKGNILERFSAQQFPDLHSELNLSSLELGDSALYFCASSAPGQPYEQYFGPGTRLTVT.

This clone came up a few times. The V call is TRBV10-3, the J call TRBJ2-5; perhaps TRBD1 as D (6 bases). Trimming cost V 0 bases and J 1 base, with 6 bases left between them. The length of the CDR3 is 14 residues. The germline gives CDR1 ENHRY, CDR2 SYGVKD. The chain's CDR3 is CAISESGGQETQYF. CDR3 coding DNA: TGTGCCATCAGTGAGTCAGGGGGCCAAGAGACCCAGTACTTC.

This clone turned up a few times. The CDR3 here is CASSPRTGDTGELFF. Written as DNA, the CDR3 is TGTGCCAGCAGCCCGAGAACAGGGGACACCGGGGAGCTGTTTTTT. The V call is TRBV11-3, the J call TRBJ2-2; TRBD1 aligns across 7 bases. CDR3 length: 15 amino acids. Trimming removed 5 bases from V and 3 bases from J; junction bases left unmatched: 6. In germline, CDR1 is SGHNT, CDR2 YENEEA.

V is TRBV10-1 and J is TRBJ1-2, with D possibly TRBD1 on 6 matching bases. Deletions cut 0 bases from V and 4 bases from J, with 6 bases between. This CDR3 is built from 13 residues. Germline V CDR1 and CDR2: WNHNN, SYGVQD (reference sequence). CDR3 residues: CASSESTGYGYTF. The CDR3 DNA is TGCGCCAGCAGTGAGTCGACAGGCTATGGCTACACCTTC.

This rearrangement joins TRBV20-1 to TRBJ2-7; D not resolved. Germline V gene sequence: CDR1 DFQATT, CDR2 SNEGSKA (reference sequence). The CDR3 spans 11 residues. Trimming took 6 bases from V and 6 from J, leaving 12 bases between them. CDR3 residues: CSAATEFEQYF. The CDR3 coding sequence is TGCAGTGCCGCCACAGAGTTCGAGCAGTACTTC.

As regards this clone: Other DNA sequences of this sample code for an identical CDR3. The chain recombines TRBV2 with TRBJ2-2, with 8 bases identical to TRBD1. Germline V gene data show CDR1 as SNHLY and CDR2 as FYNNEI. V shed 6 bases and J 4 bases; nucleotides not matched to a gene: 4. The CDR3 has 14 amino acids. CDR3 protein: CASRDRVGTGELFF. DNA for the CDR3: TGTGCCAGCAGGGACAGGGTTGGCACCGGGGAGCTGTTTTTT.

This clone appeared a few times. In the same sample, other DNA sequences code for this CDR3. CDR3 sequence reads: CASSQDPSGFSYNEQFF. The CDR3, as DNA: TGTGCCAGCAGCCAAGATCCTAGCGGTTTTTCCTACAATGAGCAGTTCTTC. The gene calls are TRBV4-2 and TRBJ2-1; 7 bases match TRBD2. CDR1 is LGHNA and CDR2 is YNFKEQ in the germline V gene. Trimming at V came to 0 bases and at J to 1 base, leaving 6 bases not matched to a gene. This CDR3 comprises 17 residues.

This clone was counted only a few times. V usage is TRBV10-3 and J usage is TRBJ1-5, with TRBD1 matching 8 bases. With 8 bases clipped from V and 7 bases from J, the junction kept 10 bases outside the gene matches. The germline CDR1 and CDR2 sequences are ENHRY and SYGVKD. The CDR3 contains 14 residues. CDR3 nucleotides: TGTGCCATCGGTTTACGTACAGGGGGACAGCCCCAGCATTTT. It encodes CAIGLRTGGQPQHF.

This clone was seen a handful of times. The CDR3 coding sequence is TGCAGCGTTGTTTCAGGGAACTATGGCTACACCTTC. Translated, it gives CSVVSGNYGYTF. This chain joins TRBV29-1 and TRBJ1-2; a weak D match, TRBD1 (5 bases). The CDR3 loop spans 12 amino acids. Germline CDR1 and CDR2: SQVTM and ANQGSEA. Trimming took 4 bases from V and 2 from J, leaving 8 bases between them.

This clone was seen only a few times. The rearrangement links TRBV5-1 to TRBJ1-5; D might be TRBD1 (6 bases). This CDR3 has 14 residues. The V gene's germline CDR1 is SGHRS and CDR2 YFSETQ. V lost 5 bases, J lost 7 bases, and 16 bases lay in between. The CDR3 DNA reads as TGCGCCAGCAGTCTCGACAGGCCGGAGCAGCCCCAGCATTTT. Amino acid sequence: CASSLDRPEQPQHF.

The V call is TRBV7-9, the J call TRBJ2-2; 7 bases align to TRBD2. The CDR3 has 14 residues. Germline CDR1 reads SEHNR; CDR2 reads FQNEAQ (reference sequence). With V trimmed by 10 bases and J by 4 bases, 9 bases remained unmatched. CDR3 in amino acids: CAISSGTGTGELFF. The CDR3 coding sequence is TGTGCCATCTCGAGCGGGACGGGCACCGGGGAGCTGTTTTTT.

This clone was observed a few times. The chain uses TRBV10-3 and TRBJ2-3; TRBD2 agrees at 13 bases. The CDR3 loop spans 18 amino acids. The V gene end was trimmed by 4 bases and the J gene end by 2 bases; junction bases not matched to a gene: 9. Germline CDR1 reads ENHRY; CDR2 reads SYGVKD. The CDR3 DNA reads TGTGCCATCAGTGGAGATCTGACTAGCGGGGGGTACACAGATACGCAGTATTTT. Residues: CAISGDLTSGGYTDTQYF.

This clone has just a few counts. This chain links TRBV7-2 with TRBJ2-2; perhaps TRBD2 as D (5 bases). The CDR3 spans 14 residues. Between the trimmed V and J ends, which lost 5 bases and 2 bases, there was a span of 9 bases. Germline lookup yields CDR1 SGHTA and CDR2 FQGNSA. The CDR3 spells CASSPDSNTGELFF. The CDR3 DNA sequence: TGTGCCAGCAGCCCGGACTCAAACACCGGGGAGCTGTTTTTT.

A few counts support this clone. The V call is TRBV29-1, the J call TRBJ2-3, with 12 bases aligning to TRBD2. The trim removed 6 bases at V and 3 bases at J, leaving 7 bases unmatched. The CDR3 spans 15 residues. Germline loops: CDR1 SQVTM, CDR2 ANQGSEA. CDR3 bases: TGCAGCGTCCCTCTACTAGCGGGAGGTACAGATACGCAGTATTTT. Its protein is CSVPLLAGGTDTQYF.

The rearrangement uses TRBV25-1 and TRBJ2-4; possibly TRBD2 for D (6 bases). CDR1 MGHDK and CDR2 SYGVNS come from the germline V gene. Between the trimmed V and J ends, which lost 3 bases and 4 bases, there was a span of 19 bases. The length of the CDR3 is 17 residues. The CDR3 reads CASSDNPLAEGKNIQYF. As DNA, the CDR3 is TGTGCCAGCAGTGACAATCCTCTGGCGGAGGGGAAAAACATTCAGTACTTC.